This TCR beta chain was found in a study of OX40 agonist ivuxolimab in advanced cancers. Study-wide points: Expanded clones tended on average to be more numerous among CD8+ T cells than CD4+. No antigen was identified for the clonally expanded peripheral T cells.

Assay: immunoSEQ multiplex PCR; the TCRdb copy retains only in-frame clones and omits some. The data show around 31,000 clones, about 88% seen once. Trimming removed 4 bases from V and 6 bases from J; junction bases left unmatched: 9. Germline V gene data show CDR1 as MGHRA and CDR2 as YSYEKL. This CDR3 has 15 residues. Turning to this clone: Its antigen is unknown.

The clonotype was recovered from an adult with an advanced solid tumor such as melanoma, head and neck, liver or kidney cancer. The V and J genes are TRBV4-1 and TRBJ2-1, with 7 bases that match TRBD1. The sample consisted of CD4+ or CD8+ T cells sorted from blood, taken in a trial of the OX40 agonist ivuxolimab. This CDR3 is CASSRHRDSLNEQFF. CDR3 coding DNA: TGCGCCAGCAGCCGCCACCGGGACAGCCTCAATGAGCAGTTCTTC.